Below are 27 T cell receptor beta chains sequenced from a single sample in a study of cytomegalovirus exposure and HLA in healthy donors. The primer mix had 60 Vbeta and 13 Jbeta primers. Generated by immunoSEQ multiplex PCR, the TCRdb table keeps only in-frame clones and is missing some. The data contain approximately 210,000 clones, 77% of them singletons. The sample taken for sequencing was PBMCs. These receptors all come from a woman aged 25 to 45 in good health and CMV-seropositive.

This clone was seen a few times. This chain joins TRBV5-6 and TRBJ2-7; 10 bases map to TRBD1. CDR1 and CDR2 from the germline V gene are SGHDT and YYEEEE. The CDR3 runs to 12 residues. The CDR3 DNA reads as TGTGCGACAGGGACAGGGGCCTACGAGCAGTACTTC. This translates into CATGTGAYEQYF. Combining the CDR3 with reference TRBV5-6 and TRBJ2-7 gives the whole variable domain DAGVTQSPTHLIKTRGQQVTLRCSPKSGHDTVSWYQQALGQGPQFIFQYYEEEERQRGNFPDRFSGHQFPNYSSELNVNALLLGDSALYLCATGTGAYEQYFGPGTRLTVT.

The CDR3 region is CASSPPGQGFGGYTF. CDR3 coding DNA: TGTGCCAGCAGTCCCCCGGGACAGGGTTTTGGTGGCTACACCTTC. The chain recombines TRBV6-6 with TRBJ1-2, with 9 bases identical to TRBD1. Germline values: CDR1 MNHNY, CDR2 SVGAGI (reference sequence). This CDR3 spans 15 amino acids. Unmatched junction bases numbered 11, after V lost 5 bases and J lost 7 bases.

This chain connects TRBV25-1 to TRBJ2-5, with 8 bases lining up with TRBD2. The end of the DNA aligns better with TRBJ2-7, so the J call may be wrong. The CDR3 has 15 residues. The V gene's germline CDR1 is MGHDK and CDR2 SYGVNS. CDR3 sequence (DNA): TGTGCCAGCAGTGCCCCGGGGGGGCCCACCTACGAGCAGTACTTC. Protein: CASSAPGGPTYEQYF.

This clone was picked up one time. The genes are TRBV7-9 and TRBJ2-7; D may be TRBD2 (5 bases). Trimming took 3 bases from V and 3 from J, leaving 15 bases between them. The CDR3 has 15 residues. From germline, CDR1 is SEHNR and CDR2 FQNEAQ (reference sequence). The CDR3 loop is CASSFQTGGSYEQYF. CDR3 coding DNA: TGTGCCAGCAGCTTTCAAACGGGTGGGAGCTACGAGCAGTACTTC. Looking up the rest from reference TRBV7-9 and TRBJ2-7 gives the full variable domain: DTGVSQNPRHKITKRGQNVTFRCDPISEHNRLYWYRQTLGQGPEFLTYFQNEAQLEKSRLLSDRFSAERPKGSFSTLEIQRTEQGDSAMYLCASSFQTGGSYEQYFGPGTRLTVT.

The V gene is TRBV4-2, the J gene TRBJ1-2, with TRBD1 identical over 10 bases. Per germline, CDR1 LGHNA and CDR2 YNFKEQ. The length of the CDR3 is 15 residues. J lost 2 bases, V lost 3 bases, and 3 bases had no gene match. The CDR3 region is CASSHWDRGNYGYTF. The CDR3 DNA is TGTGCCAGCAGCCATTGGGACAGGGGAAACTATGGCTACACCTTC.

The rearrangement joins TRBV13 to TRBJ2-2; 7 nucleotides match TRBD2. The germline V gene encodes CDR1 PRHDT and CDR2 FYEKMQ (reference sequence). V gave up 6 bases and J gave up 6 bases; unmatched junction bases: 10. This CDR3 comprises 15 residues. In DNA, the CDR3 is TGTGCCAGCAGGTCCTGGACTAGTAAACCCGGGGAGCTGTTTTTT. Residues: CASRSWTSKPGELFF.

The table lists this clone with a few counts. The chain couples TRBV4-2 to TRBJ1-3; no definite D call. CDR1 LGHNA and CDR2 YNFKEQ come from the germline V gene. V was pared by 7 bases and J by 9 bases, with 16 bases between. The CDR3 sequence is 13 residues long. The CDR3 loop reads CASTPTGRGTIYF. The DNA of the CDR3 is TGTGCCAGCACTCCTACCGGTCGGGGCACCATATATTTT.

V usage is TRBV18 and J usage is TRBJ1-6; tentative D call: TRBD1 (5 bases). Trimming took off 3 bases at V and 4 bases at J, with 7 bases between the two ends. The CDR3 runs 14 residues. Germline V gene data show CDR1 as KGHSH and CDR2 as LQKENI. Here the CDR3 reads CASSPGGYNSPLHF. In DNA form, the CDR3 reads TGTGCCAGCTCACCGGGGGGGTATAATTCACCCCTCCACTTT.

The V gene is TRBV5-1, the J gene TRBJ1-2; possible D gene TRBD1, 6 bases. The CDR3 contains 15 residues. Germline CDR1 reads SGHRS; CDR2 reads YFSETQ. V lost 4 bases and J lost 5, with 18 bases in between. The CDR3 sequence is CASSPEGGPGYGYTF. The CDR3 bases are TGCGCCAGCAGCCCAGAGGGGGGGCCAGGGTATGGCTACACCTTC.

V gene TRBV13 combines with J gene TRBJ2-3; 14 nucleotides align to TRBD2. There are 17 residues in the CDR3. V dropped 4 bases and J dropped 4; count of bases not matched to a gene: 7. From germline, CDR1 is PRHDT and CDR2 FYEKMQ (reference sequence). This chain's CDR3 is CASSSEGTSGGPDTQYF. DNA of the CDR3: TGTGCCAGCAGCTCAGAAGGGACTAGCGGGGGCCCAGATACGCAGTATTTT.

This chain links TRBV5-1 with TRBJ1-1; D is unresolved. This CDR3 has 15 residues. V lost 0 bases and J 1 base, leaving 10 bases between the germline ends. Per the germline V gene, CDR1 is SGHRS and CDR2 is YFSETQ. DNA for the CDR3: TGCGCCAGCAGCTTGGCCCTGACGGGGAACACTGAAGCTTTCTTT. Translated: CASSLALTGNTEAFF.

This chain connects TRBV29-1 to TRBJ1-3; the D is unclear. The CDR3 length is 13 residues. Per germline, CDR1 SQVTM and CDR2 ANQGSEA. The V and J ends lost 7 bases and 1 base respectively, with 11 bases between them. CDR3 sequence: CSGWGGSGNTIYF. CDR3 sequence (DNA): TGCAGCGGATGGGGAGGATCTGGAAACACCATATATTTT.

This sequence joins TRBV28 and TRBJ1-6; D not resolved. The CDR3 consists of 15 residues. V was cut by 4 bases and J by 0 bases, with 7 bases left in between. The V gene's germline CDR1 is MDHEN and CDR2 SYDVKM. In nucleotides, the CDR3 is TGTGCCAGCAGTTCAGGTTTCTCCTATAATTCACCCCTCCACTTT. This gives the protein CASSSGFSYNSPLHF. The whole variable domain, remainder taken from reference TRBV28 and TRBJ1-6, is DVKVTQSSRYLVKRTGEKVFLECVQDMDHENMFWYRQDPGLGLRLIYFSYDVKMKEKGDIPEGYSVSREKKERFSLILESASTNQTSMYLCASSSGFSYNSPLHFGNGTRLTVT.

This chain links TRBV6-1 with TRBJ1-5, with D possibly matching TRBD1 (5 bases). The CDR3 has 15 residues. CDR1 is MNHNS and CDR2 is SASEGT in the germline V gene. Trimming pared 7 bases from V and 2 bases from J, leaving 15 bases between. The CDR3 spells CASTVGRVGNQPQHF. The CDR3 DNA sequence: TGTGCCAGCACCGTCGGCAGGGTGGGCAATCAGCCCCAGCATTTT.

V and J are TRBV28 and TRBJ2-7; D possibly corresponds to TRBD2 (6 bases). Trimming pared 3 bases from V and 1 base from J, leaving 10 bases between. Germline V gene data show CDR1 as MDHEN and CDR2 as SYDVKM. The CDR3 spans 14 residues. DNA for the CDR3: TGTGCCAGCAGTTTCGCCGGGACTTCCTACGAGCAGTACTTC. The encoded protein is CASSFAGTSYEQYF.

The J gene is TRBJ1-6, the V gene TRBV2; a possible D gene is TRBD1 (5 bases). CDR3 size: 15 residues. V was cut by 1 base and J by 3 bases, with 7 bases left in between. Germline V lookup: CDR1 SNHLY, CDR2 FYNNEI. The CDR3: CASSEGQGYNSPLHF. CDR3 coding DNA: TGTGCCAGCAGTGAAGGGCAGGGCTATAATTCACCCCTCCACTTT.

V and J are TRBV29-1 and TRBJ1-2; 9 bases match TRBD1. Germline V gene data show CDR1 as SQVTM and CDR2 as ANQGSEA. Trimming removed 5 bases from V and 4 bases from J; junction bases left unmatched: 14. This CDR3 is 16 amino acids long. Here the CDR3 reads CSVRAFRTGASYGYTF. Written as DNA, the CDR3 is TGCAGCGTTCGGGCGTTCCGGACAGGGGCGTCCTATGGCTACACCTTC.

The chain has TRBV5-1 and TRBJ2-7; tentatively, D is TRBD1 (5 bases). The CDR3 runs 13 residues. CDR1 is SGHRS and CDR2 is YFSETQ in the germline V gene. V was clipped by 8 bases and J by 6 bases, with 18 bases between them. The CDR3 DNA reads as TGCGCCAGTACGACAGTGGGATTAAGCGAGCAGTACTTC. Amino acid sequence: CASTTVGLSEQYF.

This rearrangement joins TRBV19 to TRBJ2-7; 12 bases match TRBD1. J was trimmed by 4 bases and V by 4 bases; bases with no gene match: 8. CDR3 length equals 16 residues. Germline V CDR1 and CDR2: LNHDA, SQIVND (reference sequence). CDR3 protein: CASSRTPGQGAYEQYF. CDR3 DNA: TGTGCCAGTAGTAGAACCCCGGGACAGGGGGCATACGAGCAGTACTTC.

This chain connects TRBV19 to TRBJ1-4, with 8 bases that match TRBD1. V dropped 3 bases and J dropped 6; count of bases not matched to a gene: 9. Germline values: CDR1 LNHDA, CDR2 SQIVND (reference sequence). The CDR3 is made up of 16 amino acids. The CDR3 sequence: CASSIRAGTGDEKLFF. The CDR3 bases are TGTGCCAGTAGTATTCGGGCCGGGACAGGTGATGAAAAACTGTTTTTT.

CDR3 sequence: CASSFSAGAGYNEQFF. The CDR3 DNA reads as TGCGCCAGCAGCTTTTCGGCGGGAGCCGGGTACAATGAGCAGTTCTTC. The rearrangement joins TRBV5-1 to TRBJ2-1; 7 nucleotides line up with TRBD2. Trimming removed 2 bases from V and 4 bases from J; junction bases left unmatched: 9. Germline V gives CDR1 SGHRS, CDR2 YFSETQ. The CDR3 has 16 residues. The entire variable domain, with the rest obtained from reference TRBV5-1 and TRBJ2-1, is as follows: KAGVTQTPRYLIKTRGQQVTLSCSPISGHRSVSWYQQTPGQGLQFLFEYFSETQRNKGNFPGRFSGRQFSNSRSEMNVSTLELGDSALYLCASSFSAGAGYNEQFFGPGTRLTVL.

CDR3 amino acids: CASSAEGLNNEQFF. The CDR3 nucleotides are TGTGCCAGCAGCGCCGAGGGACTAAACAATGAGCAGTTCTTC. J is TRBJ2-1 and V is TRBV11-3, with 7 bases fitting TRBD2. Germline CDR1 and CDR2: SGHNT and YENEEA. There are 14 residues in the CDR3. J was trimmed by 5 bases and V by 5 bases; bases with no gene match: 6.

The rearrangement joins TRBV28 to TRBJ2-7; TRBD2 agrees at 8 bases. The CDR3 sequence is 13 residues long. Germline CDR1 reads MDHEN; CDR2 reads SYDVKM. Trimming cost V 8 bases and J 0 bases; bases outside gene matches: 3. The DNA of the CDR3 is TGTGCCAGCGAACGGGGGGGCTCCTACGAGCAGTACTTC. Translation: CASERGGSYEQYF.

V and J are TRBV19 and TRBJ2-5; 11 bases agree with TRBD2. The germline gives CDR1 LNHDA, CDR2 SQIVND (reference sequence). After removal of 4 bases from V and 0 bases from J, the junction contained 4 bases not matched to a gene. This CDR3 is 16 amino acids long. This CDR3 is CASSTWTSGYQETQYF. As DNA, the CDR3 is TGTGCCAGTAGTACCTGGACTAGCGGGTACCAAGAGACCCAGTACTTC.

This clone has just one count. The chain couples TRBV4-1 to TRBJ2-5, with D possibly matching TRBD1 (5 bases). The CDR3 loop spans 15 amino acids. The germline CDR1 and CDR2 sequences are MGHRA and YSYEKL. Trimming cost V 4 bases and J 5 bases, with 17 bases left between them. The chain's CDR3 is CASSLPPSKGETQYF. The DNA of the CDR3 is TGCGCCAGCAGCCTTCCCCCATCCAAGGGGGAGACCCAGTACTTC.

The chain couples TRBV7-9 to TRBJ1-2, with no clear D. Trimming stripped 3 bases from V and 2 bases from J, with 10 bases between. CDR1 is SEHNR and CDR2 is FQNEAQ in the germline V gene (reference sequence). CDR3 length: 14 amino acids. DNA of the CDR3: TGTGCCAGCAGCTTTCGGAGCCAGAACTATGGCTACACCTTC. It translates to CASSFRSQNYGYTF.

CDR3 region: CASSLSDTQYF. The CDR3 DNA reads TGTGCCAGCAGCTTAAGCGATACGCAGTATTTT. The V call is TRBV7-8, the J call TRBJ2-3; no clear D gene. The CDR3 spans 11 residues. Trimming stripped 2 bases from V and 6 bases from J, with 3 bases between. CDR1 and CDR2 (germline): SGHVS, FQNEAQ.